This TCR beta chain was captured in a study of T cells in Graves' hyperthyroidism and ophthalmopathy. Researchers took RNA transcripts and amplified the TCR beta CDR3 regions from them. HTBI primers were the set used in a first-round RT-PCR of the TCR CDR3. TCRdb re-called the multiplex PCR reads through MiXCR, storing one row per CDR3 protein. The data show a few hundred thousand distinct CDR3 sequences, about 18% seen once. This CDR3 spans 17 amino acids. Germline V CDR1 and CDR2: SGHTA, FQGTGA. V dropped 4 bases and J dropped 2 bases, with 19 bases sitting between them. This clonotype was seen at least ten times.

This chain connects TRBV7-3 to TRBJ2-3, with a tentative D call TRBD2 (6 bases). The receptor's source is a man aged 18 to 30 with Graves' ophthalmopathy. The specimen sequenced was blood. The CDR3: CASSSAPGLSHTDTQYF. CDR3 coding DNA: TGTGCCAGCAGCTCCGCCCCGGGACTTAGCCACACAGATACGCAGTATTTT. The variable domain in full, completed from reference TRBV7-3 and TRBJ2-3, reads GAGVSQTPSNKVTEKGKYVELRCDPISGHTALYWYRQSLGQGPEFLIYFQGTGAADDSGLPNDRFFAVRPEGSVSTLKIQRTERGDSAVYLCASSSAPGLSHTDTQYFGPGTRLTVL.